This T cell receptor beta chain is from a study of blood T cell repertoires in COVID-19. Study at large: There were acute and convalescent COVID-19 samples, and they came from the United States, Italy and Spain. PBMCs, B-cell-depleted T cells, or T cells provided the cDNA or gDNA that made up the material.

In the source study's methods: Amplifying reference gene primers gave estimates of nucleated cell counts. Profiling relied on immunoSEQ multiplex PCR, and the TCRdb table lists in-frame clones only, not all of them. From that table come the V and J calls and clone size; the DNA was used to work out D and trimming. The sample consists of around 430,000 clones, around 88% of them appearing once. Trimming took off 5 bases at V and 3 bases at J, with 10 bases between the two ends. The CDR3 extends over 13 amino acids. The chain recombines TRBV12-3 or TRBV12-4 with TRBJ1-2; D remains ambiguous. The source is a woman aged 45-59 years with COVID-19, enrolled during active disease. The sample was peripheral blood. The CDR3 DNA sequence: TGTGCCAGCAGTGAAGGACTCGACTATGGCTACACCTTC. Its protein product is CASSEGLDYGYTF.